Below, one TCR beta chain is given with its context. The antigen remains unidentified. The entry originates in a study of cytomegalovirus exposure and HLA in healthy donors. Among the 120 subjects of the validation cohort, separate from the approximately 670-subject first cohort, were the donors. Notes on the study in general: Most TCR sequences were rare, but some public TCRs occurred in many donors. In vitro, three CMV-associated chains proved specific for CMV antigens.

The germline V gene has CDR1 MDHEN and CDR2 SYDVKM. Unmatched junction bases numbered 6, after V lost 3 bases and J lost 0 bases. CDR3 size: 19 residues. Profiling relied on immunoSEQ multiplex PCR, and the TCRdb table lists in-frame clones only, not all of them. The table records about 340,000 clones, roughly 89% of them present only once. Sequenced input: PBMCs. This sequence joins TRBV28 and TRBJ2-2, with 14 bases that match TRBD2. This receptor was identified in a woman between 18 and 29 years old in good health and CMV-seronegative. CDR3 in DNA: TGTGCCAGCAGTTTCCTCGGACTAGCGGGAGGAACGAACACCGGGGAGCTGTTTTTT. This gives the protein CASSFLGLAGGTNTGELFF.